This TCR beta chain was documented in a study of control samples from healthy donors and cancer patients. Profiled with immunoSEQ multiplex PCR; TCRdb holds only in-frame clones, not every one. The sample shows under 150,000 clones, under 95% of them seen only once. V lost 1 base and J 0 bases, leaving 12 bases between the germline ends. The CDR3 totals 16 residues. CDR1 and CDR2 (germline): LGHNA, YSLEER. The source material was PBMCs. The chain carries TRBV4-3 and TRBJ1-2; D remains unclear. The TCR comes from a man aged 50-60 years with head and neck cancer. The CDR3 region is CASSQGLGRANYGYTF. CDR3 bases: TGCGCCAGCAGCCAAGGGTTGGGGAGAGCTAACTATGGCTACACCTTC.